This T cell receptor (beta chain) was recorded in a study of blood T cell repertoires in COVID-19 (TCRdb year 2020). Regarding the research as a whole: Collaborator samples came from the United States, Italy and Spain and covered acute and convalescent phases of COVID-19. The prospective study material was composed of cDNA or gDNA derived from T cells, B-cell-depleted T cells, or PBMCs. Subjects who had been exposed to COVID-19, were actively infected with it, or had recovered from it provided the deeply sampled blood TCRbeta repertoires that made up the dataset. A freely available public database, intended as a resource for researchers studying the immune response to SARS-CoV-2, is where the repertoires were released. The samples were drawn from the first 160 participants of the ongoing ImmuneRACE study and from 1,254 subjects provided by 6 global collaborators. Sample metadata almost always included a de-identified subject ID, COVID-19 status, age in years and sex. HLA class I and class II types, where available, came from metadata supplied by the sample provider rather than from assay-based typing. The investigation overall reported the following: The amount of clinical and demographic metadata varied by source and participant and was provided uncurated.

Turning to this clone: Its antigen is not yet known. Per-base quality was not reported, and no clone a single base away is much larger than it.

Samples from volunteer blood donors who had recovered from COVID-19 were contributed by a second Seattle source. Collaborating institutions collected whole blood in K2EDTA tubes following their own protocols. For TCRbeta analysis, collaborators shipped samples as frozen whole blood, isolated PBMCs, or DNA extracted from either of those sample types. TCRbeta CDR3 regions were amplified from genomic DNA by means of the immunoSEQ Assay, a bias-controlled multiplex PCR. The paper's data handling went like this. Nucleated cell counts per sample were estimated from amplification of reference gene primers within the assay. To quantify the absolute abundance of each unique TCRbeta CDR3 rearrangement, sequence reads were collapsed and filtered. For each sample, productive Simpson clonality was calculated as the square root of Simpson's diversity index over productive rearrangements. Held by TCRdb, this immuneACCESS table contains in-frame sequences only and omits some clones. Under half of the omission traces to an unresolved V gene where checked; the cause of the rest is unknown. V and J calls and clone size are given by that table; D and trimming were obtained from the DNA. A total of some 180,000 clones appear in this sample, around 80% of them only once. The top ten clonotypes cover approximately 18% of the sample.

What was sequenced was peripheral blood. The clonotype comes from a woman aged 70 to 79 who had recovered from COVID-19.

The bases are TGCGCCAGCAGCTTGCGGGGGGTCGGCTACACCTTC. Translated, it gives CASSLRGVGYTF. The sequence links TRBV5-1 to TRBJ1-2; a tentative D match to TRBD1 spans 5 bases. From its cysteine to its phenylalanine, the CDR3 spans 12 amino acids. The retained sequence is limited to the CDR3, 36 bases, with the frame set at the first base. From a lookup of the germline V gene, CDR1 and CDR2 are SGHRS and YFSETQ. V and J are truncated by 1 base and 8 bases respectively, leaving an intervening sequence of 9 bases.